The entry below describes one T cell receptor (beta chain). Random hexamers served to reverse transcribe roughly 0.5 to 1 ug RNA. TCR beta CDR3 was amplified by immunoSEQ covering 54 Vbeta and 13 Jbeta. TCRdb used MiXCR to reprocess the immunoSEQ multiplex PCR reads, holding one entry per CDR3 protein. The data hold around 180,000 distinct CDR3 sequences, with 90% to 95% observed a single time. This entry comes from a study of CD8 T cells in Susac syndrome. CDR3 length: 14 residues. The germline gives CDR1 ENHRY, CDR2 SYGVKD. Trimming at V came to 8 bases and at J to 1 base, leaving 7 bases not matched to a gene. From blood CD8+ and CD4+ T cells, the TCR beta chain was sequenced.

Material for sequencing was CD4+ T cells from PBMCs. The gene calls are TRBV10-3 and TRBJ1-1; TRBD1 agrees at 7 bases. The TCR sequence derives from a human donor with multiple sclerosis. The CDR3 protein is CAISGQAGNTEAFF. CDR3 nucleotide sequence: TGTGCCATCTCCGGACAGGCCGGGAACACTGAAGCTTTCTTT.